Listed here are 25 T cell receptor beta chains from one sample, sequenced in a study of human T cells and chemical hapten exposure (dated by TCRdb to the early 2020s). Library creation used RACE. This sample was sequenced with a NextSeq 500. TCRdb cleaned the public reads at Q25 with fastp, built clones with MiXCR and kept in-frame beta chains. Here each entry gathers all rows of one CDR3 protein and keeps the most common genes and DNA. Recorded for this sample are approximately 370,000 distinct CDR3 sequences; roughly 6% of them occurred a single time. Together, the top ten hold around 8.6% of the sample. In light of the paper, this sample's time point label describes: pre-sensitization, week 0. The label giving this sample's treatment or condition can be read as: therapeutic diphenylcyclopropenone sensitization with weekly scalp DPC. The sample here was whole blood, taken in connection with sensitization to the hapten diphenylcyclopropenone (DPC). The receptors shown here come from a woman aged 18-29 years with alopecia areata. Some clones in this sample may be carry-over from other donors' samples.

In its sample, this clonotype was seen many times. The rearrangement joins TRBV9 to TRBJ2-5; D is perhaps TRBD1 (5 bases). Deletions cut 0 bases from V and 2 bases from J, with 14 bases between. Germline loops: CDR1 SGDLS, CDR2 YYNGEE. This CDR3 spans 16 amino acids. CDR3 sequence: CASSVGSQDRQETQYF. The CDR3, as DNA: TGTGCCAGCAGCGTAGGATCCCAAGACAGACAAGAGACCCAGTACTTC.

This clonotype was counted only a few times. The chain has TRBV5-4 and TRBJ1-4; 9 nucleotides match TRBD1. Germline-derived CDR1 and CDR2 are SGHNT and YYREEE (reference sequence). CDR3 length equals 16 residues. The V gene end was trimmed by 4 bases and the J gene end by 2 bases; junction bases not matched to a gene: 6. DNA of the CDR3: TGTGCCAGCAGCACGGGACAGGGTGGCACTAATGAAAAACTGTTTTTT. Amino acids: CASSTGQGGTNEKLFF.

This clonotype was seen ten or more times. The rearrangement uses TRBV6-5 and TRBJ2-2; D is uncertain. The CDR3 is 15 amino acids. V was clipped by 0 bases and J by 2 bases, with 7 bases between them. Germline CDR1 MNHEY, CDR2 SVGAGI. CDR3 sequence reads: CASSYSGFNTGELFF. The CDR3 DNA reads as TGTGCCAGCAGTTACTCGGGATTCAACACCGGGGAGCTGTTTTTT.

There are a few counts of this clonotype. The chain recombines TRBV3-1 with TRBJ1-6, with D maybe TRBD1 (6 bases). Germline V gene sequence: CDR1 LGHDT, CDR2 YNNKEL (reference sequence). The CDR3 has 14 amino acids. The V gene lost 3 bases and the J gene lost 7 bases, with 10 bases spanning the gap. Written as DNA, the CDR3 is TGTGCCAGCAGCCACACAGGGCGCAATTCACCCCTCCACTTT. Translation gives CASSHTGRNSPLHF.

Ten or more counts support this clonotype. CDR3 nucleotides: TGTGCCAGCAGCTTACTGGGGGGGCGAGGAGATACGCAGTATTTT. It is translated as CASSLLGGRGDTQYF. V is TRBV7-2 and J is TRBJ2-3; TRBD2 is a possible D gene (7 bases). Trimming stripped 2 bases from V and 5 bases from J, with 14 bases between. Germline V gene data show CDR1 as SGHTA and CDR2 as FQGNSA. The CDR3 runs 15 residues.

This chain links TRBV29-1 with TRBJ2-7; 12 bases agree with TRBD2. Germline loops: CDR1 SQVTM, CDR2 ANQGSEA. V trimming: 7 bases; J trimming: 2 bases; junction bases outside the gene matches: 18. The CDR3 has 18 residues. The CDR3 reads CSAPQAPGGLAGPYEQYF. Here the CDR3 DNA reads TGCAGCGCTCCCCAGGCGCCGGGTGGACTAGCGGGGCCCTACGAGCAGTACTTC.

This clonotype appeared many times. The chain employs TRBV10-3 and TRBJ1-1; unclear D gene. Germline CDR1 and CDR2: ENHRY and SYGVKD. Trimming removed 4 bases from V and 5 bases from J, with 11 bases in between. This CDR3 contains 13 residues. CDR3 loop: CAISVGVGTEAFF. CDR3 DNA sequence: TGTGCCATCAGTGTTGGGGTAGGGACTGAAGCTTTCTTT.

This clonotype was found many times. This chain connects TRBV4-3 to TRBJ2-2; tentatively, D is TRBD1 (6 bases). Germline CDR1 LGHNA, CDR2 YSLEER. Trimming removed 1 base at V and 4 bases at J, with 16 bases between. The CDR3 loop spans 17 amino acids. The CDR3 bases are TGCGCCAGCAGCCAAGCCAATTCAAACAGGGTCACCGGGGAGCTGTTTTTT. This gives the protein CASSQANSNRVTGELFF.

This clonotype was picked up many times. The CDR3 DNA sequence: TGTGCCAGCTCACCAGGGACAGGGAGCTCCTATAATTCACCCCTCCACTTT. Protein product: CASSPGTGSSYNSPLHF. This chain joins TRBV18 and TRBJ1-6; 9 nucleotides agree with TRBD1. This CDR3 is built from 17 residues. V dropped 2 bases and J dropped 0; count of bases not matched to a gene: 2. CDR1 and CDR2 from the germline V gene are KGHSH and LQKENI.

The chain has TRBV20-1 and TRBJ1-2; 7 positions agree with TRBD1. CDR1 and CDR2 (germline): DFQATT, SNEGSKA (reference sequence). The CDR3 runs 13 residues. Germline trimming cut 0 bases from V and 8 bases from J; bases unmatched to any gene: 6. The CDR3 protein is CSAREGGTEGYTF. CDR3 sequence (DNA): TGCAGTGCTAGAGAGGGAGGGACAGAAGGCTACACCTTC.

This clonotype appeared a few times. The rearrangement joins TRBV20-1 to TRBJ2-7; D call uncertain. Germline CDR1 is DFQATT and CDR2 is SNEGSKA (reference sequence). V lost 6 bases, J lost 1 base, and 22 bases lay in between. CDR3 length equals 16 residues. CDR3 sequence (DNA): TGCAGTGCGACGACTGTATCTCTAGTTCCTTCCTACGAGCAGTACTTC. Encoded protein: CSATTVSLVPSYEQYF.

This clonotype was counted only a few times. The chain uses TRBV7-9 and TRBJ2-2; D might be TRBD1 (6 bases). The CDR3 has 16 amino acids. The germline V and J ends were trimmed by 1 base and 3 bases, with 12 bases remaining between them. Germline CDR1 is SEHNR and CDR2 is FQNEAQ (reference sequence). CDR3 sequence reads: CASSLGGQAHTGELFF. In DNA form, the CDR3 reads TGTGCCAGCAGCTTAGGGGGGCAGGCTCACACCGGGGAGCTGTTTTTT.

This clonotype was seen only a few times. Written as DNA, the CDR3 is TGTGCCAGCAGTACAGGGGACTACGAGCAGTACTTC. Amino acids: CASSTGDYEQYF. The chain has TRBV25-1 and TRBJ2-7; 7 bases agree with TRBD1. With V trimmed by 5 bases and J by 3 bases, 1 base remained unmatched. The germline V gene has CDR1 MGHDK and CDR2 SYGVNS. CDR3 length: 12 amino acids.

This clonotype occurred a few times. The chain carries TRBV28 and TRBJ1-4, with TRBD1 identical over 10 bases. Losses at the gene ends were 4 bases for V and 3 bases for J; bases not matched to a gene: 2. Germline V gene lookup returns CDR1 MDHEN and CDR2 SYDVKM. The CDR3 is made up of 15 amino acids. The CDR3 DNA is TGTGCCAGCAGTTCCGGACAGGGGGCTAATGAAAAACTGTTTTTT. It specifies CASSSGQGANEKLFF.

This clonotype was seen at least ten times. The rearrangement links TRBV5-1 to TRBJ1-5, with no clear D. There are 16 residues in the CDR3. Germline assignment: CDR1 SGHRS and CDR2 YFSETQ. V was pared by 1 base and J by 3 bases, with 14 bases between. The CDR3 DNA sequence: TGCGCCAGCAGCTTGAGAGGGAGCCCTATCAATCAGCCCCAGCATTTT. This translates into CASSLRGSPINQPQHF. Looking up the rest from reference TRBV5-1 and TRBJ1-5 gives the full variable domain: KAGVTQTPRYLIKTRGQQVTLSCSPISGHRSVSWYQQTPGQGLQFLFEYFSETQRNKGNFPGRFSGRQFSNSRSEMNVSTLELGDSALYLCASSLRGSPINQPQHFGDGTRLSIL.

This clonotype was counted ten times or more. The chain has TRBV7-3 and TRBJ2-3; D gene unclear. In germline, CDR1 is SGHTA, CDR2 FQGTGA. V gave up 3 bases and J gave up 5 bases, with 9 bases separating them. The CDR3 contains 13 residues. DNA of the CDR3: TGTGCCAGCAGCTTCGCCCCGGGAGATACGCAGTATTTT. Translated: CASSFAPGDTQYF.

This clonotype was seen at least ten times. The chain links TRBV6-2 or TRBV6-3 to TRBJ1-5; possible D gene TRBD1, 6 bases. The germline V and J ends were trimmed by 7 bases and 3 bases, with 10 bases remaining between them. The germline gives CDR1 MNHEY, CDR2 SVGEGT. CDR3 length: 13 amino acids. Written as DNA, the CDR3 is TGTGCCAGCACAGGGGAGAACAATCAGCCCCAGCATTTT. Amino acid sequence: CASTGENNQPQHF.

This clonotype showed up just a few times. This sequence joins TRBV2 and TRBJ1-1; no clear D. Germline V CDR1 and CDR2: SNHLY, FYNNEI. The CDR3 runs 13 residues. The V end was cut by 7 bases, the J end by 0 bases, with 9 bases between. CDR3 in DNA: TGTGCCAGCATTTGGGAAATGAACACTGAAGCTTTCTTT. Translating gives CASIWEMNTEAFF.

This clonotype showed up many times. The chain combines TRBV5-6 with TRBJ2-3; D is possibly TRBD2 (5 bases). Germline CDR1 and CDR2: SGHDT and YYEEEE. V lost 4 bases to trimming and J lost 2 bases, with 20 bases between them. The CDR3 loop spans 17 amino acids. CDR3 region: CASSPNPGVTNTDTQYF. The CDR3 DNA is TGTGCCAGCAGCCCAAATCCCGGGGTTACAAACACAGATACGCAGTATTTT.

This clonotype was detected ten times or more. V and J are TRBV4-1 and TRBJ1-5; a possible D gene is TRBD1 (5 bases). Looked up from germline, CDR1 is MGHRA and CDR2 is YSYEKL. The germline V and J ends were trimmed by 0 bases and 2 bases, with 11 bases remaining between them. CDR3 length: 16 residues. CDR3 nucleotide sequence: TGCGCCAGCAGCCAAGAAGGGGTTTACGGCAATCAGCCCCAGCATTTT. Translation: CASSQEGVYGNQPQHF.

This clonotype was detected a few times. CDR3 nucleotide sequence: TGTGCCAGCACTGGTGGGGGGGGTATGGAGCAGTACTTC. It specifies CASTGGGGMEQYF. This rearrangement joins TRBV6-2 or TRBV6-3 to TRBJ2-7, with 7 positions matching TRBD2. CDR3 length equals 13 residues. Germline CDR1 and CDR2: MNHEY and SVGEGT. The ends lost 7 bases at V and 7 bases at J; junction bases unmatched: 10.

This clonotype has more than one count but fewer than ten. The rearrangement uses TRBV4-3 and TRBJ2-1; D may be TRBD1 (6 bases). The CDR3 runs 16 residues. The V end lost 6 bases, the J end lost 0 bases, and 15 bases lay between the germline ends. CDR1 and CDR2 from the germline V gene are LGHNA and YSLEER. This chain's CDR3 is CASSSRGQSSYNEQFF. CDR3 bases: TGCGCCAGCAGTTCCAGGGGCCAGAGCTCCTACAATGAGCAGTTCTTC.

The sample holds a few counts of this clonotype. This chain connects TRBV3-1 to TRBJ1-3; no definite D call. In germline, CDR1 is LGHDT, CDR2 YNNKEL (reference sequence). Between the trimmed V and J ends, which lost 5 bases and 4 bases, there was a span of 21 bases. CDR3 length: 17 residues. CDR3 residues: CASSTARPVSSGNTIYF. CDR3 sequence (DNA): TGTGCCAGCAGCACGGCCAGGCCTGTTTCGAGCGGAAACACCATATATTTT. The whole variable domain, remainder taken from reference TRBV3-1 and TRBJ1-3, is DTAVSQTPKYLVTQMGNDKSIKCEQNLGHDTMYWYKQDSKKFLKIMFSYNNKELIINETVPNRFSPKSPDKAHLNLHINSLELGDSAVYFCASSTARPVSSGNTIYFGEGSWLTVV.

This clonotype has at least ten counts. V gene TRBV7-9 combines with J gene TRBJ1-3; D not resolved. CDR1 is SEHNR, CDR2 FQNEAQ, per germline (reference sequence). Deletions cut 5 bases from V and 0 bases from J, with 14 bases between. The CDR3 is 16 residues long. CDR3 nucleotides: TGTGCCAGCAGCCCTGTGGAGGGCGGCTCTGGAAACACCATATATTTT. Translation gives CASSPVEGGSGNTIYF.

This clonotype has a count of ten or more. This chain uses TRBV25-1 with TRBJ2-7, with 9 bases that match TRBD1. With V trimmed by 4 bases and J by 4 bases, 8 bases remained unmatched. The CDR3 covers 15 residues. Germline values: CDR1 MGHDK, CDR2 SYGVNS. As DNA, the CDR3 is TGTGCCAGCAGTGGCGAGGGACAGGGAGGATACGAGCAGTACTTC. This codes for CASSGEGQGGYEQYF.